Only one count was recorded for the clone carrying this T cell receptor (beta chain). As yet, its antigen is unknown. The data derive from a study of cytotoxic CD8 clonotypes in ibrutinib-treated CLL. About the study: Enrolment comprised roughly 11 relapsed/refractory and over 14 treatment-naive patients; some 18 were IGHV unmutated. The sample average was 255,043 productive templates and just under 95,000 productive rearrangements.

Study-level findings and limits: The study found clonality rose at ibrutinib response, then fell toward baseline at progression.

Deletions cut 1 base from V and 6 bases from J, with 13 bases between. The CDR3 covers 14 residues. CDR1 is MDHEN and CDR2 is SYDVKM in the germline V gene. Measured with immunoSEQ multiplex PCR; TCRdb has only the in-frame clones, and not every one. The sample has tens of thousands of clones, approximately 70% seen once. The chain has TRBV28 and TRBJ2-7; tentative D call: TRBD1 (5 bases). This sample comprised PBMCs, obtained after 12 months of ibrutinib treatment. This clonotype was obtained from a human donor with chronic lymphocytic leukemia. CDR3 in amino acids: CASSLSGRRGEQYF. The CDR3, as DNA: TGTGCCAGCAGTTTATCTGGACGAAGGGGCGAGCAGTACTTC.